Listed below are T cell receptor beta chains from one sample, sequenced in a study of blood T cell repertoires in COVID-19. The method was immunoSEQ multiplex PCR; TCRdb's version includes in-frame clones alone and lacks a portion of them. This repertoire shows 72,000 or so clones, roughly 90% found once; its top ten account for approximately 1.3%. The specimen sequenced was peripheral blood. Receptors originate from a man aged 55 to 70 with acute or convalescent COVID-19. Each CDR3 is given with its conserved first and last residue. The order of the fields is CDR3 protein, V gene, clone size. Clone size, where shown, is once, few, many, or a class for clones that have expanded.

CASSAGQGRGYTF | TRBV9 | few
CASSQGGQTGQAFF | TRBV3-1/TRBV3-2 | NA
CASSLVVTELGDSPLHF | TRBV5-1 | NA
CASSLGLSGGYTF | TRBV7-9 | NA
CASSQRDRGKSSYNEQFF | TRBV3-1/TRBV3-2 | NA
CASSFGAGFTPQHF | TRBV6-6 | NA
CASSFGQGTGELFF | TRBV5-1 | NA
CASSRLGVNTEAFF | TRBV7-9 | once
CASSLFPDRDIDGYTF | TRBV28 | NA
CASSVRVGPNTQYF | TRBV7-2 | NA
CASSAAGIYGYTF | TRBV19 | NA
CASSQDRGDSPLHF | TRBV4-1 | NA
CASSLARDRGIDEKLFF | TRBV7-6 | NA
CASSYSPGLYYEQYF | TRBV6-6 | NA
CASRPYGTGSYNEQFF | TRBV4-2 | NA
CASSYPKRGPFSSYNEQFF | TRBV7-2 | NA
CASSQSGQGGYEQYF | TRBV4-2 | NA
CAGDSDGLAGASLYNEQFF | TRBV7-9 | NA
CATSDFTAPGGYNEQFF | TRBV24-1 | NA
CASSGDRRQPQHF | TRBV6-6 | NA
CAWSVSIRIRHEQFF | TRBV30 | NA
CASSLDRGSGELFF | TRBV18 | NA
CASSPQGMNTEAFF | TRBV11-3 | once
CASSSTTGVYVNTEAFF | TRBV11-2 | once
CASRKDRVTEAFF | TRBV2 | NA
CASSSLTVRSKTEAFF | TRBV6-5 | NA
CAWSVHNEQFF | TRBV30 | NA
CASSPSPGSSYEQYF | TRBV3-1/TRBV3-2 | NA
CASSSPKKGGEETQYF | TRBV7-9 | few
CASSPQGNQPQHF | TRBV6-4 | NA
CAISDRDQGIYEQYF | TRBV10-3 | NA
CASSLSFRSGGKSSTDTQYF | TRBV5-1 | few
CASSYWGQGSYEQYF | TRBV5-6 | once